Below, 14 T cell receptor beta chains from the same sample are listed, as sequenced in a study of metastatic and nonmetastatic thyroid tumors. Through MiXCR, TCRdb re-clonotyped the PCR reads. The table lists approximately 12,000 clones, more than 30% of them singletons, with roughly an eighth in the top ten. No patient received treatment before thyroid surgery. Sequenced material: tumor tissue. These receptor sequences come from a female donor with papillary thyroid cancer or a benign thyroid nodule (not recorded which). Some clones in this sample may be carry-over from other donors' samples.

CDR3 region: CARITQGALAYGYTF. Written as DNA, the CDR3 is TGTGCCAGAATTACCCAAGGGGCCCTTGCCTATGGCTACACCTTC. This chain connects TRBV6-1 to TRBJ1-2, with D perhaps matching TRBD1 (5 bases). V lost 9 bases and J 4 bases, leaving 21 bases between the germline ends. Germline CDR1 MNHNS, CDR2 SASEGT. The length of the CDR3 is 15 residues.

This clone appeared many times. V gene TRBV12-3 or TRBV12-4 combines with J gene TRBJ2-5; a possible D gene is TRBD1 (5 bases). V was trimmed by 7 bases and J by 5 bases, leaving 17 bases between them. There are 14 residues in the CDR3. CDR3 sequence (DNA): TGTGCCAGCACCCTTGGGCAGGGCAGCGAGACCCAGTACTTC. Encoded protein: CASTLGQGSETQYF.

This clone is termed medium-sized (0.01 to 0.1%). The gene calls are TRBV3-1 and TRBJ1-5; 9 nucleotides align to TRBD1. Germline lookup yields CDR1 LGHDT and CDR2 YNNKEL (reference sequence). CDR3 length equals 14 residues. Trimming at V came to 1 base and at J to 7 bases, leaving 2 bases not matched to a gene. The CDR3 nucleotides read TGTGCCAGCAGCCAAGGGACAGGGGCACAGCCCCAGCATTTT. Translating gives CASSQGTGAQPQHF.

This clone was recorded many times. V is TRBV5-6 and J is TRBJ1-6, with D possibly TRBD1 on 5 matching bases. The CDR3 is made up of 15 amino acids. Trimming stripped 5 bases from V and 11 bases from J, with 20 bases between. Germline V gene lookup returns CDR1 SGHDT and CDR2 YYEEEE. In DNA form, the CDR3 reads TGTGCCAGCAGGCGGGGATGGCAGGGCAAGGCACCCCTCCACTTT. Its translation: CASRRGWQGKAPLHF.

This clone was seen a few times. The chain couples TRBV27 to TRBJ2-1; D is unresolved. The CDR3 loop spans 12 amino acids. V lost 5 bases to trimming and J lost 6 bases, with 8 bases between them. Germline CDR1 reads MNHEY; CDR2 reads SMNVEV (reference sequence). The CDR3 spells CASSTLRNEQFF. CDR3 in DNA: TGTGCCAGCAGTACCCTGCGCAATGAGCAGTTCTTC.

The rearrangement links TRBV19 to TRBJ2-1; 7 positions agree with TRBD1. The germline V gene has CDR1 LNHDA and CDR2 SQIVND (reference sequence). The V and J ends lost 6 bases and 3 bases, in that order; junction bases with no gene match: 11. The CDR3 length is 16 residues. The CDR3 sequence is CASSTLDRVRYNEQFF. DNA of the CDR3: TGTGCCAGTAGCACCCTAGACAGGGTGCGCTACAATGAGCAGTTCTTC.

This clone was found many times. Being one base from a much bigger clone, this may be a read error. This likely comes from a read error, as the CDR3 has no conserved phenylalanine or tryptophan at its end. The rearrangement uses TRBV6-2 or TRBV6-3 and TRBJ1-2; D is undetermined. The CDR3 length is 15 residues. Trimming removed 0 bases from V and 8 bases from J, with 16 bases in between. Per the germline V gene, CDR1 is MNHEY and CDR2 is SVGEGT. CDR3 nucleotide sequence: TGTGCCAGCAGTTACTCGAAAGGTAGGAGTCAAGGCTACACCCTC. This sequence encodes CASSYSKGRSQGYTL.

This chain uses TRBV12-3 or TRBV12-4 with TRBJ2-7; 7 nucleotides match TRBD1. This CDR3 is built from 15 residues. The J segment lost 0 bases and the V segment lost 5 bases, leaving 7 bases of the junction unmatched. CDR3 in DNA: TGTGCCAGCAGTCTACAAACAGGGGCCTCCTACGAGCAGTACTTC. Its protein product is CASSLQTGASYEQYF.

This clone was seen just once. This CDR3 reads CAWTRQGSEAFF. The CDR3 coding sequence is TGTGCCTGGACTCGACAGGGGTCGGAAGCTTTCTTT. The chain is built from TRBV30 and TRBJ1-1, with 8 bases fitting TRBD1. V was clipped by 4 bases and J by 8 bases; unmatched bases: 6. The CDR3 runs 12 residues. Germline V lookup: CDR1 GTSNPN, CDR2 SVGIG (reference sequence).

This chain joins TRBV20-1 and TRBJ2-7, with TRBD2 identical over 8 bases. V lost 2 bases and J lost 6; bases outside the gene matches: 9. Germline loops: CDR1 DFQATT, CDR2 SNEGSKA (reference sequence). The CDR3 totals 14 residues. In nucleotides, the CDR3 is TGCAGTGCTAGATCCGGGACTAGTTCTGGCGAGCAGTACTTC. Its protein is CSARSGTSSGEQYF.

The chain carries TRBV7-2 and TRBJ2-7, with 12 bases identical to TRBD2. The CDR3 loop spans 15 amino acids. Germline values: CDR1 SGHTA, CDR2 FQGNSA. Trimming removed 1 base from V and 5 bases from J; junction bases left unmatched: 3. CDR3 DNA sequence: TGTGCCAGCAGCTTAGGACTAGCGGGAGCGAACGAGCAGTACTTC. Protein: CASSLGLAGANEQYF.

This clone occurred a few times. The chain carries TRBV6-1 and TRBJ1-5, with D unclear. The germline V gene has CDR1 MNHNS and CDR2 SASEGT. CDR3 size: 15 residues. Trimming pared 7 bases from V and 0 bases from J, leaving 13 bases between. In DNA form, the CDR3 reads TGTGCCAGCACCCAGACGGACTATAGCAATCAGCCCCAGCATTTT. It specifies CASTQTDYSNQPQHF.

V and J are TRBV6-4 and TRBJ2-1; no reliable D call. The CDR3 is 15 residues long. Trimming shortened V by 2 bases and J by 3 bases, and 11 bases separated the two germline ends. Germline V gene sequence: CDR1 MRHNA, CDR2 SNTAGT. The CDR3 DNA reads TGTGCCAGCAGTGACCTGGCCGGCGACTACAATGAGCAGTTCTTC. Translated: CASSDLAGDYNEQFF.

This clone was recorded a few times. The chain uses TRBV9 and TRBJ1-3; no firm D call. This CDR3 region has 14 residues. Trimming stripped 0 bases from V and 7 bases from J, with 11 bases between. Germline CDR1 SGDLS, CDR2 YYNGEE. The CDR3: CASSVDPKGNTIYF. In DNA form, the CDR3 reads TGTGCCAGCAGCGTAGACCCTAAGGGCAACACCATATATTTT.